This T cell receptor (beta chain) appears in the sequencing data of a study of shared clonotypes between healthy human individuals. Overall study results and limits: Generation probability values for non-shared clonotypes were lower than those for clonotypes shared by all four donors.

Trimming at V came to 6 bases and at J to 5 bases, leaving 6 bases not matched to a gene. There are 13 residues in the CDR3. CDR1 SGHAT and CDR2 FQNNGV come from the germline V gene. Profiled with immunoSEQ multiplex PCR; TCRdb holds only in-frame clones, not every one. The repertoire includes over 950,000 clones, about 80% of them detected once, and about 0.89% sits in the top ten. A note on this clone: Its specificity is unknown.

The sequencing sample was made of memory CD4+ T cells from PBMCs. Subset given: CD45RA-negative fraction. The chain carries TRBV11-2 and TRBJ2-5; TRBD2 matches 7 bases. The TCR was taken from a man aged 18 to 29 in good health. Some clones in this sample may be carry-over from other donors' samples. CDR3 nucleotide sequence: TGTGCCAGCAGTCGAGCGGGACTGGAGACCCAGTACTTC. Amino acid sequence: CASSRAGLETQYF.